The 25 T cell receptor beta chains below come from one sample, sequenced in a study of blood T cell repertoires in COVID-19. Some clones are missing from TCRdb's copy, which holds only in-frame ones; the method was immunoSEQ multiplex PCR. The table shows about 140,000 clones, with 84% occurring only once. The sequenced sample was peripheral blood. These receptors all stem from a man younger than 40 with COVID-19, enrolled during active disease.

CDR3 sequence (DNA): TGCAGCGTCTCCAGGGACTATAATTCACCCCTCCACTTT. Protein sequence: CSVSRDYNSPLHF. J is TRBJ1-6 and V is TRBV29-1; D perhaps matches TRBD1 (5 bases). The CDR3 consists of 13 residues. Trimming pared 6 bases from V and 3 bases from J, leaving 9 bases between. Per germline, CDR1 SQVTM and CDR2 ANQGSEA.

V and J are TRBV29-1 and TRBJ1-1; 7 nucleotides agree with TRBD1. This CDR3 contains 12 residues. Germline trimming cut 4 bases from V and 6 bases from J; bases unmatched to any gene: 5. Germline lookup yields CDR1 SQVTM and CDR2 ANQGSEA. CDR3 sequence: CSVVTGVAEAFF. DNA for the CDR3: TGCAGCGTTGTAACAGGGGTCGCTGAAGCTTTCTTT.

The rearrangement links TRBV9 to TRBJ2-5, with a tentative D call TRBD1 (5 bases). The CDR3 length is 16 residues. In germline, CDR1 is SGDLS, CDR2 YYNGEE. Between the trimmed V and J ends, which lost 0 bases and 0 bases, there was a span of 12 bases. CDR3 region: CASSVDVPGYQETQYF. The DNA for the CDR3 is TGTGCCAGCAGCGTAGACGTTCCAGGGTACCAAGAGACCCAGTACTTC. Looking up the rest from reference TRBV9 and TRBJ2-5 gives the full variable domain: DSGVTQTPKHLITATGQRVTLRCSPRSGDLSVYWYQQSLDQGLQFLIQYYNGEERAKGNILERFSAQQFPDLHSELNLSSLELGDSALYFCASSVDVPGYQETQYFGPGTRLLVL.

This chain links TRBV19 with TRBJ1-5, with D uncertain. There are 14 residues in the CDR3. The V gene lost 1 base and the J gene lost 6 bases, with 10 bases spanning the gap. Germline-derived CDR1 and CDR2 are LNHDA and SQIVND (reference sequence). The CDR3 sequence: CASSIGGAGQPQHF. CDR3 nucleotides: TGTGCCAGTAGTATAGGAGGAGCCGGTCAGCCCCAGCATTTT.

This chain uses TRBV18 with TRBJ2-5; 12 nucleotides align to TRBD1. Germline V gene lookup returns CDR1 KGHSH and CDR2 LQKENI. The CDR3 runs to 16 residues. Trimming removed 3 bases from V and 4 bases from J; junction bases left unmatched: 6. CDR3 DNA sequence: TGTGCCAGCTCACCGAAGGGACAGGGGGCGGGAGAGACCCAGTACTTC. It yields the protein CASSPKGQGAGETQYF.

The chain recombines TRBV7-2 with TRBJ2-3, with D possibly matching TRBD1 (5 bases). V lost 5 bases and J lost 6, with 15 bases in between. The CDR3 is 14 amino acids. CDR1 and CDR2 (germline): SGHTA, FQGNSA. Here the CDR3 DNA reads TGTGCCAGCAGCCCATCGGTATGGGGCGATACGCAGTATTTT. This sequence encodes CASSPSVWGDTQYF.

V usage is TRBV6-6 and J usage is TRBJ2-1, with a tentative D call TRBD2 (5 bases). The CDR3 covers 13 residues. Germline V gene sequence: CDR1 MNHNY, CDR2 SVGAGI (reference sequence). V shed 5 bases and J shed 9 bases, with 14 bases lying between them. The CDR3 is CASSAVGRGEQFF. In nucleotides, the CDR3 is TGTGCCAGCAGTGCGGTAGGTCGGGGTGAGCAGTTCTTC.

A remark on this clone: Its ends do not fully match the called genes, so a read error is possible. The V and J genes are TRBV28 and TRBJ1-5; the D gene is possibly TRBD1 (6 bases). This CDR3 spans 12 amino acids. Looked up from germline, CDR1 is MDHEN and CDR2 is SYDVKM. CDR3 residues: CASSSGQRRGDF. Written as DNA, the CDR3 is TGTGCCAGCAGTTCCGGACAGCGACGGGGGGATTTT.

V gene TRBV2 combines with J gene TRBJ1-1, with TRBD1 matching over 11 bases. Looked up from germline, CDR1 is SNHLY and CDR2 is FYNNEI. CDR3 length: 17 amino acids. J was trimmed by 4 bases and V by 7 bases; bases with no gene match: 14. The CDR3 region has the DNA TGTGCCAGCATTCAACCCGGACAGGGGGCTTTGCGCACTGAAGCTTTCTTT. Amino acids: CASIQPGQGALRTEAFF.

The J gene is TRBJ2-1, the V gene TRBV6-5; no clear D gene. The CDR3 is 16 amino acids. Germline V gene lookup returns CDR1 MNHEY and CDR2 SVGAGI. Trimming took off 2 bases at V and 0 bases at J, with 11 bases between the two ends. CDR3 nucleotides: TGTGCCAGCAGTTACCTATCGGTAAGCTCCTACAATGAGCAGTTCTTC. This sequence encodes CASSYLSVSSYNEQFF.

The chain carries TRBV7-9 and TRBJ1-5, with unresolved D. CDR3 length: 13 amino acids. Trimming removed 2 bases at V and 3 bases at J, with 5 bases between. Germline values: CDR1 SEHNR, CDR2 FQNEAQ (reference sequence). In DNA, the CDR3 is TGTGCCAGCAGCTTAACGGTCAATCAGCCCCAGCATTTT. Its protein product is CASSLTVNQPQHF.

The CDR3 DNA is TGTGCCAGCAGTAAACGAGGGGAGCAGTTCTTC. This encodes CASSKRGEQFF. The rearrangement uses TRBV12-3 or TRBV12-4 and TRBJ2-1, with D possibly TRBD2 on 5 matching bases. The length of the CDR3 is 11 residues. V was pared by 5 bases and J by 10 bases, with 9 bases between.

The chain is built from TRBV5-1 and TRBJ2-7; the match to TRBD1 covers 9 bases. V gave up 3 bases and J gave up 4 bases; unmatched junction bases: 8. The CDR3 covers 15 residues. Per the germline V gene, CDR1 is SGHRS and CDR2 is YFSETQ. This CDR3 reads CASSSHRGQYYEQYF. The CDR3 DNA reads as TGCGCCAGCAGCTCCCACAGGGGGCAATATTACGAGCAGTACTTC.

The CDR3 here is CATSRYRGSYEQYF. As DNA, the CDR3 is TGTGCCACCAGCAGGTACAGGGGTTCCTACGAGCAGTACTTC. This rearrangement joins TRBV15 to TRBJ2-7, with TRBD1 identical over 7 bases. CDR1 is LNHNV and CDR2 is YYDKDF in the germline V gene (reference sequence). Trimming took 3 bases from V and 1 from J; bases not matched to a gene: 3. The CDR3 length is 14 residues.

This chain connects TRBV19 to TRBJ2-3; 10 nucleotides align to TRBD2. The length of the CDR3 is 18 residues. The junction had 15 bases not matched to a gene; V was cut back by 4 bases and J by 5 bases. The germline V gene encodes CDR1 LNHDA and CDR2 SQIVND (reference sequence). The CDR3 sequence: CASSNGAASGSVIDTQYF. As DNA, the CDR3 is TGTGCCAGTAGTAATGGGGCGGCTAGCGGGAGTGTGATAGATACGCAGTATTTT.

The V call is TRBV5-1, the J call TRBJ1-1, with D uncertain. The germline CDR1 and CDR2 sequences are SGHRS and YFSETQ. Trimming cost V 0 bases and J 2 bases, with 5 bases left between them. This CDR3 comprises 13 residues. CDR3 in DNA: TGCGCCAGCAGCTTGGTGTATAACACTGAAGCTTTCTTT. Translation: CASSLVYNTEAFF.

This clone was counted between two and nine times. The V and J genes are TRBV28 and TRBJ1-2; TRBD1 matches 7 bases. The CDR3 is made up of 14 amino acids. The junction had 3 bases not matched to a gene; V was cut back by 4 bases and J by 1 base. Germline CDR1 and CDR2: MDHEN and SYDVKM. CDR3 loop: CASSSDRVNYGYTF. The CDR3 nucleotides are TGTGCCAGCAGTTCAGACAGGGTTAACTATGGCTACACCTTC.

The chain couples TRBV30 to TRBJ2-1; D possibly corresponds to TRBD1 (5 bases). The CDR3 is made up of 17 amino acids. Trimming took off 0 bases at V and 3 bases at J, with 18 bases between the two ends. Germline CDR1 reads GTSNPN; CDR2 reads SVGIG (reference sequence). CDR3 in amino acids: CAWSVGVATFFYNEQFF. CDR3 DNA sequence: TGTGCCTGGAGTGTAGGGGTGGCAACATTTTTCTACAATGAGCAGTTCTTC.

This clone was recorded a few times. The rearrangement uses TRBV15 and TRBJ2-1; 8 bases are shared with TRBD2. V dropped 1 base and J dropped 6; count of bases not matched to a gene: 5. Germline V gives CDR1 LNHNV, CDR2 YYDKDF (reference sequence). This CDR3 region has 15 residues. The CDR3 here is CATSRGKRESNEQFF. DNA for the CDR3: TGTGCCACCAGCAGAGGGAAGCGGGAGTCCAATGAGCAGTTCTTC.

Worth noting for this clone: The junction differs from germline at one of its ends, possibly a read error. The genes are TRBV11-2 and TRBJ2-5, with D unclear. This CDR3 has 12 residues. CDR1 is SGHAT and CDR2 is FQNNGV in the germline V gene. The CDR3 here is CASSLDPETQYF. CDR3 DNA: TGTGCCAGCAGCCTAGATCCGGAGACCCAGTACTTC.

The chain is built from TRBV9 and TRBJ1-2, with 8 bases matching TRBD1. The length of the CDR3 is 15 residues. Germline CDR1 is SGDLS and CDR2 is YYNGEE. The ends lost 3 bases at V and 3 bases at J; junction bases unmatched: 7. CDR3 amino acids: CASSARTGTDYGYTF. The CDR3 DNA follows: TGTGCCAGCAGCGCTCGGACAGGGACGGACTATGGCTACACCTTC.

The chain recombines TRBV28 with TRBJ1-1, with D possibly TRBD1 on 5 matching bases. The V end was cut by 2 bases, the J end by 7 bases, with 11 bases between. The germline V gene encodes CDR1 MDHEN and CDR2 SYDVKM. The CDR3 is made up of 13 amino acids. The CDR3 reads CASSLGAEDEAFF. Written as DNA, the CDR3 is TGTGCCAGCAGTTTAGGGGCGGAAGATGAAGCTTTCTTT.

The chain is built from TRBV19 and TRBJ2-7; the D is unclear. Between the trimmed V and J ends, which lost 3 bases and 0 bases, there was a span of 12 bases. The CDR3 loop spans 15 amino acids. CDR1 is LNHDA, CDR2 SQIVND, per germline (reference sequence). The CDR3 region is CASSILGASSYEQYF. CDR3 nucleotides: TGTGCCAGTAGTATCCTAGGAGCCAGCTCCTACGAGCAGTACTTC.

The rearrangement uses TRBV7-2 and TRBJ2-5; TRBD1 is a possible D gene (5 bases). This CDR3 contains 14 residues. The V end was cut by 5 bases, the J end by 1 base, with 11 bases between. Germline V CDR1 and CDR2: SGHTA, FQGNSA. The CDR3 coding sequence is TGTGCCAGCAGCAAAAGTAGGGGCCAAGAGACCCAGTACTTC. This gives the protein CASSKSRGQETQYF.

The rearrangement links TRBV6-2 or TRBV6-3 to TRBJ2-4, with TRBD2 as a possible D gene (5 bases). Germline loops: CDR1 MNHEY, CDR2 SVGEGT. The CDR3 runs 15 residues. With 5 bases removed from V and 2 bases from J, the gap between germline ends came to 13 bases. The CDR3 nucleotides are TGTGCCAGCAGTCCATCGGGATATACCAAAAACATTCAGTACTTC. Residues: CASSPSGYTKNIQYF.